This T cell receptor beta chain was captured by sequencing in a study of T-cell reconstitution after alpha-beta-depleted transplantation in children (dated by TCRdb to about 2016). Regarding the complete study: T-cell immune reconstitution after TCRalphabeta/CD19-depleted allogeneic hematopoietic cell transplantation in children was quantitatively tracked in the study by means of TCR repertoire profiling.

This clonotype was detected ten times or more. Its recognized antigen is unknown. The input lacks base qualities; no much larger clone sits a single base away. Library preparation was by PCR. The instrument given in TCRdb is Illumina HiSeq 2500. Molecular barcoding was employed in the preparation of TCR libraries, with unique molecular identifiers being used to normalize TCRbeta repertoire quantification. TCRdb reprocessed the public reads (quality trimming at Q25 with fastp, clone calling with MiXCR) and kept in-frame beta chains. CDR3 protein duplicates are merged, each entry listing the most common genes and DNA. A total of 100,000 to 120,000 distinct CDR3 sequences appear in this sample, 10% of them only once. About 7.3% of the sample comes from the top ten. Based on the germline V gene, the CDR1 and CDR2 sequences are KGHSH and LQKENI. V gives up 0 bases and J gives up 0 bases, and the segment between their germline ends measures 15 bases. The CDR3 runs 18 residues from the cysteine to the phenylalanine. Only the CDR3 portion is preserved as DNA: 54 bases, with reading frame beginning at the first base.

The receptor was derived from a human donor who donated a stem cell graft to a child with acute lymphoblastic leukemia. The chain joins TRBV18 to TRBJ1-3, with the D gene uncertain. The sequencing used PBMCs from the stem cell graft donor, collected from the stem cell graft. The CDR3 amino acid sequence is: CASSPPDRVRFSGNTIYF. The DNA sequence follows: TGTGCCAGCTCACCACCGGATCGGGTGAGGTTCTCTGGAAACACCATATATTTT. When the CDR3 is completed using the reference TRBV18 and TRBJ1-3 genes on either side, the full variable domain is NAGVMQNPRHLVRRRGQEARLRCSPMKGHSHVYWYRQLPEEGLKFMVYLQKENIIDESGMPKERFSAEFPKEGPSILRIQQVVRGDSAAYFCASSPPDRVRFSGNTIYFGEGSWLTVV.